A single sample is the source of the 17 T cell receptor beta chains below, sequenced in a study of blood T cell repertoires in COVID-19. Repertoires were generated with immunoSEQ multiplex PCR, while TCRdb's copy carries only in-frame clones and drops some. The sample carries roughly 40,000 clones, around 82% recorded once. Sequencing was done on a sample of peripheral blood. The source of these receptors is a man aged 80 or over with acute or convalescent COVID-19.

V gene TRBV18 combines with J gene TRBJ2-3; a possible D gene is TRBD2 (5 bases). Germline CDR1 reads KGHSH; CDR2 reads LQKENI. Trimming shortened V by 3 bases and J by 2 bases, and 9 bases separated the two germline ends. This CDR3 comprises 14 residues. The CDR3 loop reads CASSPRTLTDTQYF. The DNA of the CDR3 is TGTGCCAGCTCACCTCGGACTCTCACAGATACGCAGTATTTT.

The rearrangement uses TRBV6-1 and TRBJ2-1; D possibly corresponds to TRBD1 (6 bases). CDR1 is MNHNS, CDR2 SASEGT, per germline. This CDR3 region has 18 residues. Trimming took off 2 bases at V and 6 bases at J, with 23 bases between the two ends. This CDR3 is CASSEWGQGFSLSNEQFF. In nucleotides, the CDR3 is TGTGCCAGCAGTGAATGGGGGCAGGGGTTTTCCTTGTCCAATGAGCAGTTCTTC.

The rearrangement joins TRBV20-1 to TRBJ2-6, with D maybe TRBD1 (5 bases). Per the germline V gene, CDR1 is DFQATT and CDR2 is SNEGSKA (reference sequence). The V and J ends lost 3 bases and 1 base respectively, with 7 bases between them. This CDR3 is built from 14 residues. The CDR3 nucleotides are TGCAGTGCTAGTCAGGGATCTGGGGCCAACGTCCTGACTTTC. Translation: CSASQGSGANVLTF.

The chain combines TRBV6-1 with TRBJ2-7; 8 nucleotides match TRBD2. V shed 3 bases and J 3 bases; nucleotides not matched to a gene: 4. Germline V lookup: CDR1 MNHNS, CDR2 SASEGT. The CDR3 covers 14 residues. CDR3 sequence: CASSDEGLDYEQYF. CDR3 sequence (DNA): TGTGCCAGCAGTGATGAGGGACTAGACTACGAGCAGTACTTC.

This clone was seen only once. The chain recombines TRBV5-1 with TRBJ1-1, with D perhaps TRBD1 (6 bases). The V end lost 5 bases, the J end lost 0 bases, and 11 bases lay between the germline ends. Germline lookup yields CDR1 SGHRS and CDR2 YFSETQ. CDR3 length equals 14 residues. CDR3: CASRSTGLNTEAFF. In DNA form, the CDR3 reads TGCGCCAGCAGGTCGACAGGCTTGAACACTGAAGCTTTCTTT.

The chain has TRBV11-2 and TRBJ2-5; no definite D call. The CDR3 loop spans 13 amino acids. The V end was cut by 0 bases, the J end by 0 bases, with 2 bases between. CDR1 and CDR2 (germline): SGHAT, FQNNGV. CDR3 DNA: TGTGCCAGCAGCTTAGACAACCAAGAGACCCAGTACTTC. Protein: CASSLDNQETQYF.

This clone showed up just once. The V and J genes are TRBV4-2 and TRBJ1-5, with 8 bases fitting TRBD1. V dropped 3 bases and J dropped 4; count of bases not matched to a gene: 5. This CDR3 comprises 15 residues. Germline loops: CDR1 LGHNA, CDR2 YNFKEQ. CDR3 residues: CASSQGTGPNQPQHF. In DNA, the CDR3 is TGTGCCAGCAGCCAGGGGACAGGACCTAATCAGCCCCAGCATTTT.

This clone appeared a few times. The chain recombines TRBV6-5 with TRBJ2-3; D is ambiguous. From germline, CDR1 is MNHEY and CDR2 SVGAGI. This CDR3 has 12 amino acids. Trimming pared 5 bases from V and 9 bases from J, leaving 12 bases between. The CDR3 protein is CASSPDVATQYF. Written as DNA, the CDR3 is TGTGCCAGCAGTCCCGACGTAGCCACGCAGTATTTT.

The gene calls are TRBV7-3 and TRBJ2-2; 11 bases are shared with TRBD2. V was pared by 5 bases and J by 2 bases, with 10 bases of the junction left unmatched. Germline values: CDR1 SGHTA, CDR2 FQGTGA. This CDR3 has 18 residues. CDR3 nucleotide sequence: TGTGCCAGCAGCCCGGAACCCCTAGCGGGGGGTAACACCGGGGAGCTGTTTTTT. Amino acids: CASSPEPLAGGNTGELFF.

There are a few counts of this clone. This sequence joins TRBV6-1 and TRBJ1-3; D uncertain. Germline assignment: CDR1 MNHNS and CDR2 SASEGT. With 2 bases removed from V and 0 bases from J, the gap between germline ends came to 11 bases. The CDR3 spans 16 residues. DNA of the CDR3: TGTGCCAGCAGTGAACACTACCGAAACTCTGGAAACACCATATATTTT. Translating gives CASSEHYRNSGNTIYF.

V gene TRBV3-1 (or the pseudogene TRBV3-2) combines with J gene TRBJ2-2; D unclear. Trimming removed 4 bases from V and 0 bases from J, with 9 bases in between. The CDR3 has 15 residues. The germline CDR1 and CDR2 sequences are LGHDT and YNNKEL (reference sequence). The CDR3 loop is CASSPNWSNTGELFF. CDR3 DNA: TGTGCCAGCAGCCCGAACTGGTCGAACACCGGGGAGCTGTTTTTT.

This rearrangement joins TRBV29-1 to TRBJ1-1, with 9 positions matching TRBD1. With V trimmed by 6 bases and J by 1 base, 3 bases remained unmatched. The CDR3 extends over 13 amino acids. Germline V gene sequence: CDR1 SQVTM, CDR2 ANQGSEA. The CDR3 DNA sequence: TGCAGCGTCGACAGGGGGACGAACACTGAAGCTTTCTTT. This sequence encodes CSVDRGTNTEAFF.

The chain combines TRBV24-1 with TRBJ2-7, with TRBD1 as a possible D gene (5 bases). The V end lost 5 bases, the J end lost 2 bases, and 12 bases lay between the germline ends. The V gene's germline CDR1 is KGHDR and CDR2 SFDVKD. CDR3 length equals 14 residues. The CDR3 nucleotides are TGTGCCACCAGTGTGGACATCGAGCCCTACGAGCAGTACTTC. Its translation: CATSVDIEPYEQYF.

This clone appeared a single time. CDR3 region: CASIQQGKNTEAFF. CDR3 DNA: TGTGCCAGCATTCAACAGGGAAAGAACACTGAAGCTTTCTTT. This chain uses TRBV28 with TRBJ1-1, with TRBD1 as a possible D gene (6 bases). V was cut by 7 bases and J by 1 base, with 13 bases left in between. The CDR3 has 14 residues. The V gene's germline CDR1 is MDHEN and CDR2 SYDVKM.

The gene calls are TRBV4-1 and TRBJ1-2; 9 bases are a match to TRBD1. There are 17 residues in the CDR3. Trimming took 0 bases from V and 4 from J; bases not matched to a gene: 9. CDR1 is MGHRA and CDR2 is YSYEKL in the germline V gene. In DNA form, the CDR3 reads TGCGCCAGCAGCCAAGAAGGGGGGACAGGGAGTAGCTATGGCTACACCTTC. Its protein is CASSQEGGTGSSYGYTF.

This clone was seen once. The V and J genes are TRBV5-6 and TRBJ2-5; maybe TRBD2 (6 bases). Trimming removed 2 bases from V and 3 bases from J, with 11 bases in between. Germline V gene data show CDR1 as SGHDT and CDR2 as YYEEEE. The CDR3 totals 14 residues. The CDR3 loop is CASSLDASEETQYF. The CDR3 coding sequence is TGTGCCAGCAGCTTAGATGCTAGCGAAGAGACCCAGTACTTC.

The chain combines TRBV5-1 with TRBJ2-5, with D perhaps matching TRBD2 (6 bases). In germline, CDR1 is SGHRS, CDR2 YFSETQ. This CDR3 has 16 amino acids. V lost 2 bases, J lost 1 base, and 15 bases lay in between. CDR3 nucleotides: TGCGCCAGCAGCTTACGGGGCGCGGGAATCCAAGAGACCCAGTACTTC. It encodes CASSLRGAGIQETQYF.